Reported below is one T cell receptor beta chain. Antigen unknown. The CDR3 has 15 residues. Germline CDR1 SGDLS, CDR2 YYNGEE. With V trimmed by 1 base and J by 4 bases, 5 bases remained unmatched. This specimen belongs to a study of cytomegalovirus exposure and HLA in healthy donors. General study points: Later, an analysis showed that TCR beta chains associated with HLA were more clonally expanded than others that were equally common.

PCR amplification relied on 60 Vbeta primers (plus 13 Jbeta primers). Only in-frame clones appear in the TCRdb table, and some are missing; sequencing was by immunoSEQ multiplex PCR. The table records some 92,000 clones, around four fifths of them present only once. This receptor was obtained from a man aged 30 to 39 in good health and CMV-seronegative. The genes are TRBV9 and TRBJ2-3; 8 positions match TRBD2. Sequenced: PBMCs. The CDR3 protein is CASSVFGTRPDTQYF. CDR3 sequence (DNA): TGTGCCAGCAGCGTATTCGGGACTAGGCCAGATACGCAGTATTTT.